These T cell receptor beta chains were read from a single sample in a study of T cell responses to AZD1222 COVID-19 vaccine. The data were produced by immunoSEQ multiplex PCR, yet TCRdb's version contains in-frame clones alone and is incomplete. This table has under 60,000 clones, 89% appearing once. Specimen: peripheral blood, collected 28 days after the second AZD1222 dose. These receptors all stem from an adult who received the AZD1222 COVID-19 vaccine. Both conserved end residues are part of each CDR3. The D gene is left open where the match is weak. The size entry is marked missing in some rows and otherwise reads once, few, many or a size class.

J gene	V gene	D gene	clone size	CDR3 DNA	CDR3 protein
TRBJ2-1	TRBV7-9	TRBD1	.	TGTGCCAGCAGCTGGGACAGGGGGCAGTTCTTC	CASSWDRGQFF
TRBJ2-2	TRBV9	TRBD1	.	TGTGCCAGCGAGTTCATCCCGGGACAGGGAGACACCGGGGAGCTGTTTTTT	CASEFIPGQGDTGELFF
TRBJ2-7	TRBV14	.	few	TGTGCCAGCAGCCAGGACACCTACTACGAGCAGTACTTC	CASSQDTYYEQYF
TRBJ2-5	TRBV6-1	.	.	TGTGCCAGCAGTGAGGGGGCGTTGGAGACCCAGTACTTC	CASSEGALETQYF
TRBJ2-1	TRBV5-1	.	.	TGCGCCAGCAGCTTTTTGGAATCAGGTGAGCAGTTCTTC	CASSFLESGEQFF
TRBJ2-4	TRBV6-5	TRBD2	.	TGTGCCAGCAGTTACGATGGACTAGCGGGAACGGACATTCAGTACTTC	CASSYDGLAGTDIQYF
TRBJ1-5	TRBV28	.	.	TGTGCCAGCAGTGGCGTTTTAGCTCAGCCCCAGCATTTT	CASSGVLAQPQHF
TRBJ1-5	TRBV5-1	TRBD1	.	TGCGCCAGCAGCCAGGGACAGGGTGACCAGCCCCAGCATTTT	CASSQGQGDQPQHF
TRBJ2-7	TRBV5-6	.	.	TGTGCCAGCAGCGACCGCGCAGCTGGGACATACTCTTCCTACGAGCAGTACTTC	CASSDRAAGTYSSYEQYF
TRBJ2-7	TRBV5-1	TRBD1	.	TGCGCCAGCAAGTCTGGGACAGGGGGCGGCGAGCAGTACTTC	CASKSGTGGGEQYF
TRBJ2-6	TRBV19	.	once	TGTGCCAGTAGTATTCAGGGCGGCTCTGGGGCCAACGTCCTGACTTTC	CASSIQGGSGANVLTF
TRBJ2-7	TRBV18	TRBD2	.	TGTGCCAGCTCCCCAGGACTAGCGGACGCCTACGAGCAGTACTTC	CASSPGLADAYEQYF
TRBJ2-7	TRBV6-7	.	.	TGTGAACAGGGCCCTCTAAACGAGCAGTACTTC	CEQGPLNEQYF
TRBJ2-5	TRBV11-2	.	.	TGTGCCAGCAGCTGGTCCGGATCTCAAGAGACCCAGTACTTC	CASSWSGSQETQYF
TRBJ1-5	TRBV20-1	.	.	TGCAGTGCTAGTTTAGATAATAGCAATCAGCCCCAGCATTTT	CSASLDNSNQPQHF
TRBJ2-1	TRBV15	TRBD2	.	TGTGCCATCTGGCGGGGGAGTGGGGATGAGCAGTTCTTC	CAIWRGSGDEQFF
TRBJ1-4	TRBV28	.	.	TGTGCCAGCAGTCGAGGACCCCACGTAGGGGGTGAAAAACTGTTTTTT	CASSRGPHVGGEKLFF
TRBJ1-2	TRBV6-5	.	.	TGTGCCAGCAGACGAGACAGGTGGAAAGGCTACACCTTC	CASRRDRWKGYTF
TRBJ2-7	TRBV5-1	.	.	TGCGCCAGCAGCCTGGACAGATCCTACGAGCAGTACTTC	CASSLDRSYEQYF
TRBJ2-7	TRBV18	TRBD2	once	TGTGCCAGCTCACCACCGGGACTAGCGGGCGGGAGCTCCTACGAGCAGTACTTC	CASSPPGLAGGSSYEQYF
TRBJ2-7	TRBV3-1/TRBV3-2	TRBD2	.	TGTGCCAGCAGCTTAACTAGCGGGAGAGAACAGCAGTACTTC	CASSLTSGREQQYF
TRBJ2-2	TRBV27	.	.	TGTGCCAGCAGTCGCGGACCCGGCGACACCGGGGAGCTGTTTTTT	CASSRGPGDTGELFF
TRBJ1-1	TRBV2	.	few	TGTGCCAGCAGTGAACAATGGAACACTGAAGCTTTCTTT	CASSEQWNTEAFF
TRBJ1-1	TRBV5-1	.	.	TGCGCCAGCAGCTTAGGCGGGCGAACGACTGAAGCTTTCTTT	CASSLGGRTTEAFF
TRBJ2-1	TRBV28	TRBD1	.	TGTGCCAGCAGTTTACTACAGGGGGCCCCCTGGAATGAGCAGTTCTTC	CASSLLQGAPWNEQFF
TRBJ2-1	TRBV19	.	.	TGTGCCAGTAGTATTGCCCTTCCCTACAATGAGCAGTTCTTC	CASSIALPYNEQFF
TRBJ2-3	TRBV7-2	.	.	TGTGCCAGCAGCTTATCTCGCCAGGCCGCAGATACGCAGTATTTT	CASSLSRQAADTQYF
TRBJ2-7	TRBV4-1	TRBD2	.	TGCGCCAGCAGCGCCCCTGGCGGGGGTTACGAGCAGTACTTC	CASSAPGGGYEQYF
TRBJ2-7	TRBV6-2/TRBV6-3	TRBD1	.	TGTGCCAGCAGTTACGCGGGACAGGGAAGGGACGAGCAGTACTTC	CASSYAGQGRDEQYF
TRBJ2-5	TRBV2	TRBD2	.	TGTGCCAGCAGGGGGGGGACTAAAGAGACCCAGTACTTC	CASRGGTKETQYF
TRBJ1-2	TRBV29-1	TRBD1	.	TGCAGCGGTGACAGGGTGGACTATGGCTACACCTTC	CSGDRVDYGYTF
TRBJ2-3	TRBV5-1	.	.	TGCGCCAGCGACGGACTAGGGGGAGATACGCAGTATTTT	CASDGLGGDTQYF
TRBJ2-3	TRBV19	TRBD2	once	TGTGCCAGTAGTAGCGGGAGGGCCCCCCGCACAGATACGCAGTATTTT	CASSSGRAPRTDTQYF
TRBJ2-7	TRBV6-1	TRBD2	.	TGTGCCAGCAGTGAGGGGGCTAGCGGGGTCGTCAACGAGCAGTACTTC	CASSEGASGVVNEQYF
TRBJ2-5	TRBV12-3/TRBV12-4	.	.	TGTGCCAGCAGTTTAGGGGAGTGGGAGACCCAGTACTTC	CASSLGEWETQYF
TRBJ2-4	TRBV10-3	.	.	TGTGCCATCAGTGTTTGTTACTTC	CAISVCYF
TRBJ1-4	TRBV11-2	.	.	TGTGCCAGCAGCTTAGCGTCCCAAGCAACTAATTGGCAGGAAAAACTGTTTTTT	CASSLASQATNWQEKLFF
TRBJ1-1	TRBV2	.	.	TGTGCCAGCTATCGACAGTATACTGAAGCTTTCTTT	CASYRQYTEAFF